This T cell receptor (beta chain) is drawn from a study of radiation and T cells in renal cell carcinoma. This clone was seen a few times. Trimming removed 2 bases at V and 4 bases at J, with 18 bases between. This CDR3 has 17 residues. Germline V gene sequence: CDR1 SGHTS, CDR2 YDEGEE. Described time point: blood 4 weeks post-SBRT, at nephrectomy. The treatment: 15 Gy SBRT to primary tumor, nephrectomy 4 weeks later. Sequencing was performed with immunoSEQ multiplex PCR; in TCRdb, only in-frame clones are kept and a portion is missing. This sample has under 100,000 clones, with more than 65% found just once.

This sequence originates from a man aged 55 to 70 with renal cell carcinoma. The specimen was blood, collected from a patient whose treatment included radiotherapy and nephrectomy. The V call is TRBV5-8, the J call TRBJ1-4; D may be TRBD1 (5 bases). CDR3 region: CASSFRVSGDNNEKLFF. As DNA, the CDR3 is TGTGCCAGCAGCTTTAGGGTCTCGGGGGATAATAATGAAAAACTGTTTTTT.